This paragraph reports one T cell receptor (beta chain). What it recognizes is unknown. This specimen comes from a study of T cell responses to AZD1222 COVID-19 vaccine. Broader study findings: Mostly white British, mostly female donors; authors suggested clonal diversity may be underestimated. Recipients of AZD1222 seropositive at baseline numbered only six or seven.

The method was immunoSEQ multiplex PCR; TCRdb's version includes in-frame clones alone and lacks a portion of them. Altogether 100,000 to 150,000 clones are present, roughly nine tenths being singletons, with the ten largest covering 7.2%. Between the trimmed V and J ends, which lost 4 bases and 0 bases, there was a span of 0 bases. Germline CDR1 and CDR2: MNHEY and SMNVEV (reference sequence). The CDR3 extends over 11 amino acids. Source: peripheral blood, taken on day 0 of AZD1222 vaccination. This chain connects TRBV27 to TRBJ2-5, with D unclear. The sequence was obtained from an adult in good health. In nucleotides, the CDR3 is TGTGCCAGCAGTTACCAAGAGACCCAGTACTTC. Protein sequence: CASSYQETQYF.